The present T cell receptor beta chain was sequenced within a study of control samples from healthy donors and cancer patients. Trimming shortened V by 8 bases and J by 1 base, and 9 bases separated the two germline ends. The CDR3 loop spans 13 amino acids. Germline values: CDR1 MNHEY, CDR2 SMNVEV (reference sequence). Generated by immunoSEQ multiplex PCR, the TCRdb table keeps only in-frame clones and is missing some. This table holds 74,000 or so clones, approximately 91% found once. The receptor comes from a man aged 50 to 60 in good health. The chain couples TRBV27 to TRBJ1-3; possibly TRBD1 for D (5 bases). The specimen sequenced was blood. The CDR3 loop is CASGQGSGNTIYF. For the CDR3, the DNA is TGTGCCAGCGGGCAGGGATCTGGAAACACCATATATTTT.